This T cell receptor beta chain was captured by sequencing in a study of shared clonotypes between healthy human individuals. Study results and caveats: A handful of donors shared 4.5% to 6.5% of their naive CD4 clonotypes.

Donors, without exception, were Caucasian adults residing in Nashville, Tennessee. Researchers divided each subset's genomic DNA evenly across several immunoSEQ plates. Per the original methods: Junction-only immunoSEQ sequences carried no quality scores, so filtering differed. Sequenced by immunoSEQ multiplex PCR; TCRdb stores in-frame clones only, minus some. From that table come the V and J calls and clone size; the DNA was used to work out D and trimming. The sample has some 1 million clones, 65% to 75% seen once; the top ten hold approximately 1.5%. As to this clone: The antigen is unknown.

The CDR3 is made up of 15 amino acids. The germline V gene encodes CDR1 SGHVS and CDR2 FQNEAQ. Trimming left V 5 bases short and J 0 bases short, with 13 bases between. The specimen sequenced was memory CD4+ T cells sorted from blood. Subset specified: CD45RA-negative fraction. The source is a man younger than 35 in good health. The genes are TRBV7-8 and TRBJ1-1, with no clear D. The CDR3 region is CASSQNLGLNTEAFF. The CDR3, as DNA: TGTGCCAGCAGCCAGAATCTGGGGTTGAACACTGAAGCTTTCTTT.